These 12 T cell receptor beta chains were all obtained from the same sample, sequenced in a study of T-cell reconstitution after alpha-beta-depleted transplantation in children (TCRdb year 2016). In the paper's terms, the treatment or condition label means: allogeneic hematopoietic cell transplantation with graft depleted of TCRalphabeta T cells and CD19 B cells. The protocol used for the library was PCR. TCRdb lists the instrument as Illumina HiSeq 2500. To normalize quantification of the TCRbeta repertoire, the TCR libraries were built with molecular barcoding that relied on unique molecular identifiers. TCRdb trimmed public reads at Q25 via fastp, called clones via MiXCR and kept in-frame beta chains. Every distinct CDR3 protein forms one entry, paired with its most common genes and DNA. Present in this sample are approximately 1,000,000 distinct CDR3 sequences, roughly 29% of which were seen just once. Roughly 30% of the sample comes from the top ten.

This specimen was PBMCs, mostly from graft donor cells, taken 360 days after TCRalphabeta/CD19-depleted stem cell transplant. The receptors were gathered from a boy under two years old who had a stem cell transplant for SCID, so the T cells may come from the graft donor.

The chain is built from TRBV5-1 and TRBJ2-2, with D hard to call. This CDR3 is built from 13 residues. The V and J ends lost 4 bases and 7 bases respectively, with 11 bases between them. The germline V gene encodes CDR1 SGHRS and CDR2 YFSETQ. The CDR3 region is CASSRLVLGELFF. The CDR3 bases are TGCGCCAGCAGCCGTTTGGTCCTCGGGGAGCTGTTTTTT.

The sample holds a few counts of this clonotype. The rearrangement links TRBV28 to TRBJ1-2; TRBD1 aligns across 9 bases. Germline V gene lookup returns CDR1 MDHEN and CDR2 SYDVKM. The CDR3 is made up of 16 amino acids. J lost 4 bases, V lost 5 bases, and 11 bases had no gene match. This CDR3 reads CASSLPPGTGTYGYTF. The CDR3 bases are TGTGCCAGCAGTCTCCCGCCCGGGACAGGGACCTATGGCTACACCTTC.

This clonotype was recorded at least ten times. The genes are TRBV12-3 or TRBV12-4 and TRBJ2-7, with a weak D call TRBD1 (5 bases). V lost 1 base and J lost 5, with 6 bases in between. This CDR3 is 12 amino acids long. The CDR3 nucleotides read TGTGCCAGCAGTTTAGACAGGAACGAGCAGTACTTC. It is translated as CASSLDRNEQYF.

In regard to this clonotype: A junction boundary mismatches the germline segment, possibly from a read error. The CDR3 coding sequence is TGCGCCAGCAGCCAAGAAGTAATGGCAGGGTTATTATTC. This gives the protein CASSQEVMAGLLF. The chain combines TRBV4-3 with TRBJ2-4; D perhaps matches TRBD1 (5 bases). Germline CDR1 and CDR2: LGHNA and YSLEER. This CDR3 has 13 amino acids.

The sample holds a few counts of this clonotype. The chain employs TRBV24-1 and TRBJ2-2; 8 nucleotides match TRBD1. This CDR3 contains 14 residues. CDR1 is KGHDR, CDR2 SFDVKD, per germline. The junction had 4 bases not matched to a gene; V was cut back by 8 bases and J by 3 bases. CDR3 loop: CATNPGQDTGELFF. As DNA, the CDR3 is TGTGCCACCAACCCGGGACAGGACACCGGGGAGCTGTTTTTT.

The chain recombines TRBV19 with TRBJ2-3, with D maybe TRBD2 (5 bases). The CDR3 is made up of 15 amino acids. V shed 1 base and J shed 1 base, with 9 bases lying between them. Germline assignment: CDR1 LNHDA and CDR2 SQIVND (reference sequence). The CDR3 DNA is TGTGCCAGTAGTATAGGGCTAGCCCGCACAGATACGCAGTATTTT. Translating gives CASSIGLARTDTQYF. Full variable domain (rest looked up from reference TRBV19 and TRBJ2-3): DGGITQSPKYLFRKEGQNVTLSCEQNLNHDAMYWYRQDPGQGLRLIYYSQIVNDFQKGDIAEGYSVSREKKESFPLTVTSAQKNPTAFYLCASSIGLARTDTQYFGPGTRLTVL.

This clonotype has a handful of counts. V is TRBV13 and J is TRBJ2-3, with TRBD2 as a possible D gene (5 bases). The germline V and J ends were trimmed by 2 bases and 3 bases, with 12 bases remaining between them. Germline assignment: CDR1 PRHDT and CDR2 FYEKMQ (reference sequence). There are 15 residues in the CDR3. CDR3 DNA sequence: TGTGCCAGCAGCTTACAGCGTAGCGCAACAGATACGCAGTATTTT. It codes for CASSLQRSATDTQYF.

The chain recombines TRBV9 with TRBJ2-1; the match to TRBD2 covers 9 bases. Trimming removed 4 bases from V and 12 bases from J; junction bases left unmatched: 17. The germline gives CDR1 SGDLS, CDR2 YYNGEE. CDR3 size: 16 residues. In DNA, the CDR3 is TGTGCCAGCAGCCCCAGTGGGCTAGCGGGGAGCCCATGGCAGTTCTTC. This encodes CASSPSGLAGSPWQFF.

The chain joins TRBV24-1 to TRBJ2-5; D is unresolved. V lost 2 bases and J 5 bases, leaving 14 bases between the germline ends. The CDR3 totals 15 residues. Germline V gene lookup returns CDR1 KGHDR and CDR2 SFDVKD. The CDR3 nucleotides are TGTGCCACCAGTGATTCGGGCGGCCACGGGGAGACCCAGTACTTC. As protein: CATSDSGGHGETQYF.

V and J are TRBV12-3 or TRBV12-4 and TRBJ2-2; D is possibly TRBD2 (6 bases). With 5 bases removed from V and 3 bases from J, the gap between germline ends came to 13 bases. There are 15 residues in the CDR3. CDR3 nucleotide sequence: TGTGCCAGCAGTCCCTACGGGGGAGACACCGGGGAGCTGTTTTTT. Residues: CASSPYGGDTGELFF.

Here the CDR3 reads CASSQGSPEETQYF. The CDR3 region has the DNA TGTGCCAGCAGCCAAGGGTCACCCGAAGAGACCCAGTACTTC. This chain uses TRBV4-2 with TRBJ2-5; D is undetermined. Germline loops: CDR1 LGHNA, CDR2 YNFKEQ. V was cut by 1 base and J by 3 bases, with 9 bases left in between. The CDR3 is 14 residues long.

Only a few counts were recorded for this clonotype. This sequence joins TRBV2 and TRBJ2-3; TRBD1 matches at 11 bases. The V gene end was trimmed by 8 bases and the J gene end by 5 bases; junction bases not matched to a gene: 6. The CDR3 runs 14 residues. The germline V gene encodes CDR1 SNHLY and CDR2 FYNNEI. The CDR3 here is CASADRGPGDTQYF. The CDR3 DNA sequence: TGTGCCAGCGCGGACAGGGGGCCAGGAGATACGCAGTATTTT. Looking up the rest from reference TRBV2 and TRBJ2-3 gives the full variable domain: EPEVTQTPSHQVTQMGQEVILRCVPISNHLYFYWYRQILGQKVEFLVSFYNNEISEKSEIFDDQFSVERPDGSNFTLKIRSTKLEDSAMYFCASADRGPGDTQYFGPGTRLTVL.